This TCR beta chain originates from a study of T cells in women clearing cervical HPV infection. Study observations and caveats: Unknown T-cell numbers per sample may underlie the richness differences.

Here immunoSEQ multiplex PCR was the method, and the copy in TCRdb shows in-frame clones only, minus some. The listing contains around 39,000 clones. About this clone itself: Its antigen is unknown. The read finishes 3 residues shy of the CDR3 end, and the germline J gene is used to complete it.

The CDR3 sequence is 13 residues long. From germline, CDR1 is SGHKS and CDR2 YYEKEE (reference sequence). The chain uses TRBV5-5 and TRBJ2-3; D gene unclear. Sequenced input: blood buffy coat. This receptor was identified in a woman aged 18 to 75 with a cervical HPV16 infection that either progressed to CIN3+ or cleared (not recorded which). The CDR3 here is CASSLQQGQPQYF. CDR3 bases read: TGTGCCAGCAGCTTGCAACAAGGGCAGCCG.